The 14 T cell receptor beta chains below all came from one sample that was sequenced in a study of T cells in tuberculosis. The data were produced by immunoSEQ multiplex PCR, yet TCRdb's version contains in-frame clones alone and is incomplete. Of around 45,000 clones in the sample, about 94% were seen once. The sequenced material came from PBMCs. These receptors were obtained from a donor between 5 and 29 years old with latent tuberculosis or without tuberculosis infection. Some clones in this sample may be carry-over from other donors' samples.

V is TRBV27 and J is TRBJ2-1; D is unresolved. The germline V gene has CDR1 MNHEY and CDR2 SMNVEV (reference sequence). Trimming removed 6 bases at V and 9 bases at J, with 12 bases between. The CDR3 consists of 12 residues. CDR3 in DNA: TGTGCCAGCAGCCAATATAGTAGTGAGCAGTTCTTC. It is translated as CASSQYSSEQFF.

Remarks on this clone: One end of the junction does not line up with germline, which may come from a read error. V gene TRBV5-1 combines with J gene TRBJ2-2; D may be TRBD2 (6 bases). Germline V gene data show CDR1 as SGHRS and CDR2 as YFSETQ. This CDR3 spans 14 amino acids. The CDR3 reads CASSFGGNPGELFF. As DNA, the CDR3 is TGCGCCAGCAGCTTTGGGGGGAACCCCGGGGAGCTGTTTTTT.

V is TRBV5-1 and J is TRBJ2-4; 9 bases map to TRBD2. Per the germline V gene, CDR1 is SGHRS and CDR2 is YFSETQ. CDR3 length: 14 residues. The trim removed 3 bases at V and 16 bases at J, leaving 14 bases unmatched. The CDR3 DNA reads as TGCGCCAGCAGCTCCTTGACTAGCGGAGACGGTGTATACTTC. It encodes CASSSLTSGDGVYF.

The chain couples TRBV5-1 to TRBJ2-2; 8 bases line up with TRBD1. The CDR3 sequence is 16 residues long. The germline V gene encodes CDR1 SGHRS and CDR2 YFSETQ. J was trimmed by 0 bases and V by 4 bases; bases with no gene match: 5. CDR3 in DNA: TGCGCCAGCAGCACAGACAGGGGATCGAACACCGGGGAGCTGTTTTTT. Translation gives CASSTDRGSNTGELFF.

The rearrangement uses TRBV2 and TRBJ2-1; 10 nucleotides line up with TRBD2. This CDR3 spans 14 amino acids. Germline V gene data show CDR1 as SNHLY and CDR2 as FYNNEI. Trimming cost V 4 bases and J 9 bases; bases outside gene matches: 6. CDR3 nucleotides: TGTGCCAGCAGTGGGCTAGCGGGAGAAAGTGAGCAGTTCTTC. Protein product: CASSGLAGESEQFF.

The J gene is TRBJ2-5, the V gene TRBV9; D might be TRBD2 (6 bases). Trimming pared 6 bases from V and 5 bases from J, leaving 20 bases between. Per germline, CDR1 SGDLS and CDR2 YYNGEE. The length of the CDR3 is 15 residues. CDR3 coding DNA: TGTGCCAGCAATAACGGGACTCCTTTTGGGGAGACCCAGTACTTC. Protein: CASNNGTPFGETQYF.

This chain joins TRBV25-1 and TRBJ2-7, with 9 positions matching TRBD2. Trimming cost V 1 base and J 3 bases; bases outside gene matches: 4. This CDR3 is 15 amino acids long. From germline, CDR1 is MGHDK and CDR2 SYGVNS. The CDR3 region has the DNA TGTGCCAGCAGTGAATCAGCGGGGGGCCACTACGAGCAGTACTTC. Translated, it gives CASSESAGGHYEQYF.

This chain joins TRBV10-3 and TRBJ2-7, with D unclear. Trimming took 6 bases from V and 6 from J, leaving 9 bases between them. This CDR3 has 11 residues. Germline CDR1 is ENHRY and CDR2 is SYGVKD. The CDR3 sequence is CAIRGPTEQYF. CDR3 DNA: TGTGCCATCAGGGGCCCCACCGAGCAGTACTTC.

The chain carries TRBV10-1 and TRBJ2-1; 12 bases line up with TRBD2. Germline loops: CDR1 WNHNN, CDR2 SYGVQD (reference sequence). Trimming at V came to 5 bases and at J to 7 bases, leaving 9 bases not matched to a gene. The CDR3 runs 16 residues. The CDR3 DNA reads as TGCGCCAGCAGTAACGAAATTGGACTAGCGGGAAATGAGCAGTTCTTC. Its translation is CASSNEIGLAGNEQFF.

The chain recombines TRBV28 with TRBJ2-1; the D gene is possibly TRBD2 (6 bases). Trimming stripped 3 bases from V and 4 bases from J, with 16 bases between. The CDR3 contains 16 residues. CDR1 is MDHEN, CDR2 SYDVKM, per germline. The CDR3 reads CASSFGLAAGYNEQFF. CDR3 nucleotide sequence: TGTGCCAGCAGTTTCGGTTTGGCAGCGGGTTACAATGAGCAGTTCTTC.

V usage is TRBV10-3 and J usage is TRBJ2-1, with 12 bases fitting TRBD2. Unmatched junction bases numbered 3, after V lost 3 bases and J lost 6 bases. CDR1 is ENHRY and CDR2 is SYGVKD in the germline V gene. The CDR3 length is 15 residues. CDR3 nucleotides: TGTGCCATCAGTGAAGGACTAGCGGGGTCCAATGAGCAGTTCTTC. It is translated as CAISEGLAGSNEQFF.

This clone occurred a few times. V is TRBV28 and J is TRBJ2-5; 8 positions match TRBD2. This CDR3 contains 15 residues. The ends lost 8 bases at V and 4 bases at J; junction bases unmatched: 12. Germline V lookup: CDR1 MDHEN, CDR2 SYDVKM. CDR3 region: CASHPTGGAGETQYF. The CDR3 coding sequence is TGTGCCAGCCATCCCACCGGGGGGGCGGGAGAGACCCAGTACTTC.

This rearrangement joins TRBV4-1 to TRBJ2-2; D perhaps matches TRBD2 (5 bases). V lost 4 bases, J lost 6 bases, and 21 bases lay in between. The CDR3 spans 17 residues. CDR1 is MGHRA, CDR2 YSYEKL, per germline. Here the CDR3 reads CASSPQSGPRSSGELFF. The CDR3 region has the DNA TGCGCCAGCAGCCCTCAAAGCGGACCCAGGTCATCCGGGGAGCTGTTTTTT.

This chain connects TRBV29-1 to TRBJ2-7, with TRBD1 matching 7 bases. V trimming: 4 bases; J trimming: 3 bases; junction bases outside the gene matches: 6. In germline, CDR1 is SQVTM, CDR2 ANQGSEA. CDR3 length equals 13 residues. CDR3 sequence (DNA): TGCAGCGTTGGGGACAGCACCCACTACGAGCAGTACTTC. This encodes CSVGDSTHYEQYF.